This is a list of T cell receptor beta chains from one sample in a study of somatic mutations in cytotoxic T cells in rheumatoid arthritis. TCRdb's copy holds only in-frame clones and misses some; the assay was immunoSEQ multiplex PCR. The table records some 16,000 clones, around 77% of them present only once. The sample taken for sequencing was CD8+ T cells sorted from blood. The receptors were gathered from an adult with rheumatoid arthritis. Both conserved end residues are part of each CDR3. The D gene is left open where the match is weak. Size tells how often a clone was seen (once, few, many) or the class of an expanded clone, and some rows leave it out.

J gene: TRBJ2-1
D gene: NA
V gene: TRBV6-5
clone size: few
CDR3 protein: CASSYRGGAGNEQFF
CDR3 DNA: TGTGCCAGCAGTTACAGGGGGGGGGCTGGTAATGAGCAGTTCTTC

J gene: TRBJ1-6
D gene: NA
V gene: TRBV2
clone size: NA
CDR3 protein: CASSEVYRNSPLHF
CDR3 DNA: TGTGCCAGCAGTGAAGTCTACAGAAATTCACCCCTCCACTTT

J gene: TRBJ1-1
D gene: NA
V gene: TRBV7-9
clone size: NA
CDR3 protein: CASSLGGRPDAFF
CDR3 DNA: TGTGCCAGCAGCTTAGGTGGCCGCCCGGACGCTTTCTTT

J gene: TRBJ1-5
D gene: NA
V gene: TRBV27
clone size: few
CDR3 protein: CASRQGSNQPQHF
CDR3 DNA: TGTGCCAGCAGACAGGGTAGCAATCAGCCCCAGCATTTT

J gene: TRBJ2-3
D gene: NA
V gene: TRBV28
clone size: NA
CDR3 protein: CASCLGLKPSTDTQYF
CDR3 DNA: TGTGCCAGCTGCCTAGGGTTGAAACCTAGCACAGATACGCAGTATTTT

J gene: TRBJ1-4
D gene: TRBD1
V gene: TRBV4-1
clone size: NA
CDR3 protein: CASSQGGQGSGNEKLFF
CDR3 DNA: TGCGCCAGCAGCCAAGGGGGACAGGGGAGCGGTAATGAAAAACTGTTTTTT

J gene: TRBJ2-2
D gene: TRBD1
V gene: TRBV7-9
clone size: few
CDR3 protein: CASSSTGGPGELFF
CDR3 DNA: TGTGCCAGCAGCTCGACAGGGGGCCCCGGGGAGCTGTTTTTT

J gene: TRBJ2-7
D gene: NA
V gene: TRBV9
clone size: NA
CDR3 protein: CASSPTGLYEQYF
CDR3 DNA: TGTGCCAGCAGCCCCACCGGCCTCTACGAGCAGTACTTC

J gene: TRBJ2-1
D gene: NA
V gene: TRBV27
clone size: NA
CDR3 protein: CASSLSGRRSYNEQFF
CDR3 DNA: TGTGCCAGCAGTTTATCGGGCAGAAGATCCTACAATGAGCAGTTCTTC

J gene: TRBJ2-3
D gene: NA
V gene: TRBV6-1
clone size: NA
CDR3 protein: CASSEKGGEADTQYF
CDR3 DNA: TGTGCCAGCAGTGAAAAGGGGGGCGAGGCAGATACGCAGTATTTT

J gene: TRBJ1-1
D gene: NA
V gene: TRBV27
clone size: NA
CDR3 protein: CASSLGGITEAFF
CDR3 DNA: TGTGCCAGCAGTTTAGGAGGGATCACTGAAGCTTTCTTT

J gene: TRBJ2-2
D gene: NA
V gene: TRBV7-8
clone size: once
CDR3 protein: CASSPSDANTGELFF
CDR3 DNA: TGTGCCAGCAGCCCCTCGGACGCGAACACCGGGGAGCTGTTTTTT

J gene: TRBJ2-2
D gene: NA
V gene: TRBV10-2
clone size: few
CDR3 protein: CASSITGELFF
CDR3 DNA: TGCGCCAGCAGTATTACCGGGGAGCTGTTTTTT

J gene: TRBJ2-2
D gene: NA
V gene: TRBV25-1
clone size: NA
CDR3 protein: CASSETRDTGELFF
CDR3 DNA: TGTGCCAGCAGTGAAACCCGGGACACCGGGGAGCTGTTTTTT

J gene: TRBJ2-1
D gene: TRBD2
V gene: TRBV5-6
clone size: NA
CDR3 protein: CASSLDLAGFEQFF
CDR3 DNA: TGTGCCAGCAGCTTGGATCTAGCGGGGTTTGAGCAGTTCTTC

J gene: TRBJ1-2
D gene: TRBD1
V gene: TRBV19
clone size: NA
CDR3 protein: CASSIGTVYGYTF
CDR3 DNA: TGTGCCAGTAGTATCGGGACAGTGTATGGCTACACCTTC

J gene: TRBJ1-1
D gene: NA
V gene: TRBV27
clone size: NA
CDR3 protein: CASSLETDTEAFF
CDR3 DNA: TGTGCCAGCAGTTTGGAAACGGACACTGAAGCTTTCTTT

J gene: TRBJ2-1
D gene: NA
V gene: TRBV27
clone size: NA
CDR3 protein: CASSLSDHEQFF
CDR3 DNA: TGTGCCAGCAGTTTATCGGACCATGAGCAGTTCTTC

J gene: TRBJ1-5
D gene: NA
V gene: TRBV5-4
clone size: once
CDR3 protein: CASSLDGRTSNQPQHF
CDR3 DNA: TGTGCCAGCAGCTTGGACGGCCGGACTAGCAATCAGCCCCAGCATTTT

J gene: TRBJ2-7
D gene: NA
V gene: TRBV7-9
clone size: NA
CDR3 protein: CASSSPRTRAYEQYF
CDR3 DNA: TGTGCCAGCAGCTCACCCCGGACACGAGCCTACGAGCAGTACTTC

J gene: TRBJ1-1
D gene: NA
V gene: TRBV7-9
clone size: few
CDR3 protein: CASRPTGRGVTEAFF
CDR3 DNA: TGTGCCAGCAGGCCAACAGGGAGAGGGGTCACTGAAGCTTTCTTT

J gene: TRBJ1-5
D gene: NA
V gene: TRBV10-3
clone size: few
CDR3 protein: CAISESDGGSNQPQHF
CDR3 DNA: TGTGCCATCAGTGAGTCAGATGGCGGTAGCAATCAGCCCCAGCATTTT

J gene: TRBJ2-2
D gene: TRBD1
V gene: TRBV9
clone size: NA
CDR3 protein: CASSPDRGRVGELFF
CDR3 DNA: TGTGCCAGCAGCCCTGACAGGGGGCGCGTCGGGGAGCTGTTTTTT

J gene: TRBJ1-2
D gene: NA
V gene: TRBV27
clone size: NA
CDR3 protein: CASSVGPNSGYTF
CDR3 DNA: TGTGCCAGCAGTGTGGGCCCGAATAGTGGCTACACCTTC

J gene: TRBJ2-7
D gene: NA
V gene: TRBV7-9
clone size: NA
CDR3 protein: CASSHGQHEQYF
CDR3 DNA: TGTGCCAGCAGCCACGGACAGCACGAGCAGTACTTC